The 4 T cell receptor beta chains below were found in one sample sequenced in a study of T cell repertoires in cytomegalovirus infection (dated by TCRdb to between 2018 and 2021). No antigen has been identified for these receptors. TCRdb records Illumina HiSeq 1500 as the sequencer. TCRdb cleaned the public reads at Q25 with fastp, built clones with MiXCR and kept in-frame beta chains. Each entry merges the rows of one CDR3 protein and shows their most common DNA and genes. The table for this sample lists about 830,000 distinct CDR3 sequences; 30% to 35% of them were counted only once. The ten largest clones add up to around 12% of the sample. The treatment or condition label for this specimen denotes: in vitro stimulation with specific CMV peptide epitopes to enrich CMV-specific T cells. The specimen was cultured CD8+ T cells from PBMCs, collected from culture after CMV antigen stimulation. The origin of the receptors is a human donor in good health (CMV status not recorded). Some clones in this sample may be carry-over from other donors' samples.

This clonotype was found many times. This chain joins TRBV2 and TRBJ1-1; D gene ambiguous. The CDR3 loop spans 11 amino acids. CDR1 is SNHLY and CDR2 is FYNNEI in the germline V gene. Trimming removed 6 bases from V and 6 bases from J, with 8 bases in between. CDR3 protein: CASRGGPEAFF. DNA of the CDR3: TGTGCCAGCAGAGGAGGACCTGAAGCTTTCTTT.

This clonotype has a handful of counts. Written as DNA, the CDR3 is TGCAGTGCTAGAGATCCCCCGGGTCCCCAGCATTTT. This gives the protein CSARDPPGPQHF. The rearrangement links TRBV20-1 to TRBJ1-5; D not resolved. Germline V CDR1 and CDR2: DFQATT, SNEGSKA (reference sequence). The germline V and J ends were trimmed by 0 bases and 10 bases, with 10 bases remaining between them. The CDR3 is 12 residues long.

V usage is TRBV27 and J usage is TRBJ2-4, with 8 positions matching TRBD2. The V gene's germline CDR1 is MNHEY and CDR2 SMNVEV (reference sequence). V shed 4 bases, J shed 7 bases, and the junction held 6 bases outside the gene matches. The CDR3 extends over 14 amino acids. The CDR3 nucleotides read TGTGCCAGCAGTTCGACACCGGGGGGGAACATTCAGTACTTC. Translating it yields CASSSTPGGNIQYF.

In its sample, this clonotype was seen many times. The genes are TRBV2 and TRBJ1-1; maybe TRBD1 (6 bases). The V end was cut by 10 bases, the J end by 3 bases, with 15 bases between. Germline loops: CDR1 SNHLY, CDR2 FYNNEI. The CDR3 covers 13 residues. The CDR3 region is CAIARRGDTEAFF. CDR3 DNA sequence: TGTGCCATAGCGCGCAGGGGAGACACTGAAGCTTTCTTT.